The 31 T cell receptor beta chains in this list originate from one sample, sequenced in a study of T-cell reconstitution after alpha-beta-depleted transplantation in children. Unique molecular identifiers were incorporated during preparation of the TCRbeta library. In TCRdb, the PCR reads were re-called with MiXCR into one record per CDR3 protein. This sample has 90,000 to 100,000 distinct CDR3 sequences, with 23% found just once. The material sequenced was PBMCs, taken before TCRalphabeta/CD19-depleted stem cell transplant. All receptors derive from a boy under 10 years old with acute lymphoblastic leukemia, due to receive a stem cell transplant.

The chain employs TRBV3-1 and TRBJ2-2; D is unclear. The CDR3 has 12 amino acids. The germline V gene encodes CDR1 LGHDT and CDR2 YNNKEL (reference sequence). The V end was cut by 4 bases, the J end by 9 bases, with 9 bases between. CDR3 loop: CASSPTAWELFF. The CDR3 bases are TGTGCCAGCAGCCCAACGGCCTGGGAGCTGTTTTTT. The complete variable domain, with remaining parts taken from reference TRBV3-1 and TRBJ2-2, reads DTAVSQTPKYLVTQMGNDKSIKCEQNLGHDTMYWYKQDSKKFLKIMFSYNNKELIINETVPNRFSPKSPDKAHLNLHINSLELGDSAVYFCASSPTAWELFFGEGSRLTVL.

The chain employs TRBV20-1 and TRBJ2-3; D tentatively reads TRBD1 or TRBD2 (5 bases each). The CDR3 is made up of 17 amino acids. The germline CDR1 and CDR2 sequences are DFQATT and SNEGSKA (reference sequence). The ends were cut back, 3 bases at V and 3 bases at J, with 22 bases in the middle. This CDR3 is CSASDRVAARRTDTQYF. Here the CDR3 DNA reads TGCAGTGCTAGCGACAGAGTTGCGGCGAGGAGGACAGATACGCAGTATTTT.

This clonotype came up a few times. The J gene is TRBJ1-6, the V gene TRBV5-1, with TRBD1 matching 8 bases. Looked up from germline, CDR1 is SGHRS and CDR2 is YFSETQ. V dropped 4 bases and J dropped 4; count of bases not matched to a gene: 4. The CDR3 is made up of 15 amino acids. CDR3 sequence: CASSVDRGYNSPLHF. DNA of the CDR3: TGCGCCAGCAGCGTAGACAGGGGATATAATTCACCCCTCCACTTT. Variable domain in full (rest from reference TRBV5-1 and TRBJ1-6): KAGVTQTPRYLIKTRGQQVTLSCSPISGHRSVSWYQQTPGQGLQFLFEYFSETQRNKGNFPGRFSGRQFSNSRSEMNVSTLELGDSALYLCASSVDRGYNSPLHFGNGTRLTVT.

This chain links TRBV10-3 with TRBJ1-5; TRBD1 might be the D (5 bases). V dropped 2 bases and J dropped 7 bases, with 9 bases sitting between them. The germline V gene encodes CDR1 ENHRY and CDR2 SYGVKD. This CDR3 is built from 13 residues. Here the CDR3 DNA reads TGTGCCATCAGTGAGGTGGGGCGACAGCCCCAGCATTTT. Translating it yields CAISEVGRQPQHF.

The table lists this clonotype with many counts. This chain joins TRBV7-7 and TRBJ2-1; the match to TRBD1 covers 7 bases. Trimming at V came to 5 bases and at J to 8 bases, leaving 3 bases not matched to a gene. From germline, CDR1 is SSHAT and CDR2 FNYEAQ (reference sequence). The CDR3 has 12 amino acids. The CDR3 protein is CASSPTGDEQFF. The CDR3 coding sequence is TGTGCCAGCAGCCCAACAGGGGATGAGCAGTTCTTC.

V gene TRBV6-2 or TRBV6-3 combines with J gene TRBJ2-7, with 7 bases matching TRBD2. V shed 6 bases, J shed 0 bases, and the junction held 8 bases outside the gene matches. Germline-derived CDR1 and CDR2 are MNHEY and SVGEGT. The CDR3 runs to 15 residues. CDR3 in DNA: TGTGCCAGCAGCCAATGGGAGGGGAGCTCCTACGAGCAGTACTTC. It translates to CASSQWEGSSYEQYF.

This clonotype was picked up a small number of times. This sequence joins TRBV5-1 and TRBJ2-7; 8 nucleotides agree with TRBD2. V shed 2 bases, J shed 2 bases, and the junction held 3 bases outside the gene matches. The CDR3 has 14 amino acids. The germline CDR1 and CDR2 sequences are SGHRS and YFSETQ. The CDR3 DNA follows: TGCGCCAGCAGCTTTGGTAGCGGGACCTACGAGCAGTACTTC. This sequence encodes CASSFGSGTYEQYF.

The CDR3 nucleotides are TGTGCCAGCAGCAAAGTCCGGACAGGGCCCTACGAGCAGTACTTC. Protein sequence: CASSKVRTGPYEQYF. The chain recombines TRBV7-9 with TRBJ2-7, with 8 bases identical to TRBD1. The V segment lost 5 bases and the J segment 2 bases; nucleotides outside the gene matches: 8. The CDR3 length is 15 residues. Germline values: CDR1 SEHNR, CDR2 FQNEAQ (reference sequence).

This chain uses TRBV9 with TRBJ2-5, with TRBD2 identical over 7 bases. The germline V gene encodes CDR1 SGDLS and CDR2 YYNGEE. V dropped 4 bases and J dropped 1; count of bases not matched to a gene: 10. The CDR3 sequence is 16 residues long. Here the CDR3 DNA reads TGTGCCAGCAGCCGTACCGGCGGGAGTTCCCAAGAGACCCAGTACTTC. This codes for CASSRTGGSSQETQYF. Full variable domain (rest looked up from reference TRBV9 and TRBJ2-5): DSGVTQTPKHLITATGQRVTLRCSPRSGDLSVYWYQQSLDQGLQFLIQYYNGEERAKGNILERFSAQQFPDLHSELNLSSLELGDSALYFCASSRTGGSSQETQYFGPGTRLLVL.

The chain's CDR3 is CASSQQGRDTEAFF. Written as DNA, the CDR3 is TGTGCCAGCTCACAACAGGGTCGGGACACTGAAGCTTTCTTT. V is TRBV18 and J is TRBJ1-1, with a possible D match to TRBD1 (6 bases). Trimming shortened V by 4 bases and J by 3 bases, and 12 bases separated the two germline ends. The CDR3 runs 14 residues. CDR1 is KGHSH and CDR2 is LQKENI in the germline V gene.

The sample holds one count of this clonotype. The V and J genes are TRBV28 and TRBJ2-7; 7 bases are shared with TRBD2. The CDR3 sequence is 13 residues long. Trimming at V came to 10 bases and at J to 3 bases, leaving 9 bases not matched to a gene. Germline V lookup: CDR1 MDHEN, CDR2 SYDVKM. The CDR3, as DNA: TGTGCCATCCAGACTAGCAGATTCTACGAGCAGTACTTC. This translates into CAIQTSRFYEQYF.

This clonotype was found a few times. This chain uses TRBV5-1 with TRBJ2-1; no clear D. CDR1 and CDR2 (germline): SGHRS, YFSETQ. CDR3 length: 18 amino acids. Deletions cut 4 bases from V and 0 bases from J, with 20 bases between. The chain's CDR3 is CASSPKPVGATSYNEQFF. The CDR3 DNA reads TGCGCCAGCAGCCCGAAGCCGGTGGGCGCTACCTCCTACAATGAGCAGTTCTTC.

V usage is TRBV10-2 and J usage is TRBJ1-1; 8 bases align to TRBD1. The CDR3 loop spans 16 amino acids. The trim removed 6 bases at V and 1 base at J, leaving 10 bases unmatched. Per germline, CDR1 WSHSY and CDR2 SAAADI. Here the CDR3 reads CASRGQALLTNTEAFF. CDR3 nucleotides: TGCGCCAGCAGGGGACAGGCCCTTCTAACGAACACTGAAGCTTTCTTT.

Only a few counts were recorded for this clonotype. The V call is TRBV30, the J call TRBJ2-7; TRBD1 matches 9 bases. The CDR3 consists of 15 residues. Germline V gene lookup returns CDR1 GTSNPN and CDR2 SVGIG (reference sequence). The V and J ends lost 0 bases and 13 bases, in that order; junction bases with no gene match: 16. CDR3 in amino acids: CAWSVRRSGTGYPYF. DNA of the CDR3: TGTGCCTGGAGTGTACGACGAAGTGGGACAGGGTATCCCTACTTC.

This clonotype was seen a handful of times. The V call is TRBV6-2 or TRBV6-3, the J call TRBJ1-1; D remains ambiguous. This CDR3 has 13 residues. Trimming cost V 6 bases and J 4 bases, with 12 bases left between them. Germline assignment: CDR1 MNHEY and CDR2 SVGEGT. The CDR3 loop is CASRRDLGTEAFF. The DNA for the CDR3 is TGTGCCAGCAGAAGGGATCTGGGCACTGAAGCTTTCTTT.

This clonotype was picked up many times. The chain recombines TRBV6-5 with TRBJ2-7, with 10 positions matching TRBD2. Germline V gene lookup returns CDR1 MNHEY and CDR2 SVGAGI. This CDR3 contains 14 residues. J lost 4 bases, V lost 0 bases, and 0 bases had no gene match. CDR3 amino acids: CASSYSTSGYEQYF. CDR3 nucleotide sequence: TGTGCCAGCAGTTACTCGACTAGCGGGTACGAGCAGTACTTC.

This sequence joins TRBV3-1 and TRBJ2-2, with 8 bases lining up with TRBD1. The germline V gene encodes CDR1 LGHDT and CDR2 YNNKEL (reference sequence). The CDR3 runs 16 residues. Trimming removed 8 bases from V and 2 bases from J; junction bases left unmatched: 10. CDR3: CASGLPGTGNTGELFF. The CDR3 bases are TGTGCCAGCGGGTTACCCGGGACAGGAAACACCGGGGAGCTGTTTTTT.

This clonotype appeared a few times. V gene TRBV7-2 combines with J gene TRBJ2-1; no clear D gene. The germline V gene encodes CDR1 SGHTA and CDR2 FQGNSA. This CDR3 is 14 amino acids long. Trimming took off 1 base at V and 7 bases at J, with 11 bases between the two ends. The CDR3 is CASSLDGVGNEQFF. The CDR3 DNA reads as TGTGCCAGCAGCTTAGACGGTGTAGGAAATGAGCAGTTCTTC.

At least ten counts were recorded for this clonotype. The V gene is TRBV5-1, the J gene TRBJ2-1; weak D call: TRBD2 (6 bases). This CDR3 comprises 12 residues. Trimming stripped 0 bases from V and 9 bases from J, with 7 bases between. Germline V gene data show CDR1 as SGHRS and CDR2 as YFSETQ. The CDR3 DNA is TGCGCCAGCAGCTTGGTGGGGGGTGAGCAGTTCTTC. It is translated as CASSLVGGEQFF.

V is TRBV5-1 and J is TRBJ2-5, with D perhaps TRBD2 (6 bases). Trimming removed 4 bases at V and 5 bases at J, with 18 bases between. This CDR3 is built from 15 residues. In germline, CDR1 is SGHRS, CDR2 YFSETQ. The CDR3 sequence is CASSPGLVLGETQYF. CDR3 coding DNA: TGCGCCAGCAGCCCGGGACTGGTCCTCGGTGAGACCCAGTACTTC.

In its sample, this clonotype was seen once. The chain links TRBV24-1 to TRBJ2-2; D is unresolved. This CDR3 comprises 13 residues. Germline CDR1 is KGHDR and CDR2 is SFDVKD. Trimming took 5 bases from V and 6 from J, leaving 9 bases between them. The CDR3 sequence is CATSGQIPGELFF. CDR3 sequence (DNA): TGTGCCACCAGTGGTCAGATCCCCGGGGAGCTGTTTTTT.

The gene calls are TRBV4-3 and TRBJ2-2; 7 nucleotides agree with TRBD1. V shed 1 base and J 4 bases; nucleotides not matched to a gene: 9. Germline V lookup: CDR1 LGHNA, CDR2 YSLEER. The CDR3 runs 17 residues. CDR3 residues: CASSQVWDRDLTGELFF. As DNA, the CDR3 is TGCGCCAGCAGCCAAGTTTGGGACAGAGATCTCACCGGGGAGCTGTTTTTT.

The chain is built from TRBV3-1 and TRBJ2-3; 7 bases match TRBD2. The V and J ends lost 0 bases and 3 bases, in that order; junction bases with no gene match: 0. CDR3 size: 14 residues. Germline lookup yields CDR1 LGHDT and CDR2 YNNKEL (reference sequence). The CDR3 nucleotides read TGTGCCAGCAGCCAAGACGGGAGGACAGATACGCAGTATTTT. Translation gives CASSQDGRTDTQYF.

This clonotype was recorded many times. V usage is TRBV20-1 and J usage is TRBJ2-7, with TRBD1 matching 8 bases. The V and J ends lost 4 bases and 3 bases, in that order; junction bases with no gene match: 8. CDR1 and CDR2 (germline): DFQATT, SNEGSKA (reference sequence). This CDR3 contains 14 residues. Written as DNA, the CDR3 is TGCAGTGCTACTGGCCAGGGGGCACACTACGAGCAGTACTTC. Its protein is CSATGQGAHYEQYF.

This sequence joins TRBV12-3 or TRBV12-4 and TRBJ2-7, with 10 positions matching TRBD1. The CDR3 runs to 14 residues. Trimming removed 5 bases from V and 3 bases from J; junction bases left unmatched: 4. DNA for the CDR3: TGTGCCAGCAGTAGACGGACAGGGGGCTACGAGCAGTACTTC. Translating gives CASSRRTGGYEQYF.

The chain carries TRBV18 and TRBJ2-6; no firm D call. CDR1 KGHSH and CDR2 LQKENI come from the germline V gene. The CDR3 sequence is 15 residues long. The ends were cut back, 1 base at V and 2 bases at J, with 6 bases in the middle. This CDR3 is CASSPQGAGANVLTF. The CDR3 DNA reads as TGTGCCAGCTCACCACAGGGTGCTGGGGCCAACGTCCTGACTTTC.

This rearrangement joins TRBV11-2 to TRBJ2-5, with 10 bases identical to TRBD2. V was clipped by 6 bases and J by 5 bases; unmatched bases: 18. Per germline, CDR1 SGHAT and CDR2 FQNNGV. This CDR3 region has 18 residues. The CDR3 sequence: CASSTRTSGGIFSETQYF. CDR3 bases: TGTGCCAGCAGTACTCGGACTAGCGGAGGAATATTTTCGGAGACCCAGTACTTC.

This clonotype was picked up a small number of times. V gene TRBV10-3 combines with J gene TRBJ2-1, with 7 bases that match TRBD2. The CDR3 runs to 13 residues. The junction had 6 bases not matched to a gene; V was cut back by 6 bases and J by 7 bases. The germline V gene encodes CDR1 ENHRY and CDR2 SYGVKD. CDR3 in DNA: TGTGCCATCAGGGGGACTAAAGGGAATGAGCAGTTCTTC. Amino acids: CAIRGTKGNEQFF.

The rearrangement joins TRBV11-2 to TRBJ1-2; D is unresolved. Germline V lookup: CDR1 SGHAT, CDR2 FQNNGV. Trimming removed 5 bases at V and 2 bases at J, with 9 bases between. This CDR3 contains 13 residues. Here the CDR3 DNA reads TGTGCCAGCAGCGCGGACGCGAACTATGGCTACACCTTC. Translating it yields CASSADANYGYTF.

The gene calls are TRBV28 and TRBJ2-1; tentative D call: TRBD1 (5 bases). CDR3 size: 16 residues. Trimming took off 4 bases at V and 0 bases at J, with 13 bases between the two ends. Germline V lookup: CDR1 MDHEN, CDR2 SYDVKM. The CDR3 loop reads CASSSFQGDSYNEQFF. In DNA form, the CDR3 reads TGTGCCAGCAGTTCCTTCCAGGGTGACTCCTACAATGAGCAGTTCTTC.

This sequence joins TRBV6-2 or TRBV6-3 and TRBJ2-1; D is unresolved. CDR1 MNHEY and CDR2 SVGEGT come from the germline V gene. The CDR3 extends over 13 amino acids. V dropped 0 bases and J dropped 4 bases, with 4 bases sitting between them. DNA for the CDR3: TGTGCCAGCAGTTACTCGACGTACAATGAGCAGTTCTTC. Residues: CASSYSTYNEQFF.